This entry features one TCR beta chain sequence. The antigen is undetermined. Sequenced by immunoSEQ multiplex PCR; TCRdb stores in-frame clones only, minus some. Among around 2,000,000 clones listed, under 95% were seen once. The data were taken from a study of shared clonotypes between healthy human individuals. CD45RO-negative, CCR7-positively selected cells formed the naive CD8 fraction, excluding terminally differentiated effector memory CD45RA+ cells. Donors, without exception, were Caucasian adults residing in Nashville, Tennessee. V lost 6 bases, J lost 2 bases, and 14 bases lay in between. The CDR3 is made up of 15 amino acids. Germline V gene data show CDR1 as LNHDA and CDR2 as SQIVND (reference sequence). Study results and caveats: A few donors had around 5% of their naive CD4 clonotypes in common.

This TCR came from a man between 18 and 29 years old in good health. Some clones in this sample may be carry-over from other donors' samples. What was sequenced was naive CD8+ T cells from PBMCs. This chain uses TRBV19 with TRBJ1-5, with D possibly matching TRBD1 (6 bases). CDR3 sequence (DNA): TGTGCCAGTAGCGGCAACAGGGCGGGCAATCAGCCCCAGCATTTT. Its translation: CASSGNRAGNQPQHF.